This T cell receptor (beta chain) stems from a study of blood T cells in healthy people across ages. Across the study: Per two T cells, about one barcoded beta molecule was captured through template switching.

The second PCR ran 7 to 11 cycles with a sample-barcoded 5' primer and J-beta primers. Each cDNA molecule carried a tag from a template-switch adaptor that contained 12 random nucleotides. Using its own MiXCR run on the 5' RACE reads, TCRdb lists one record per CDR3 protein. Here the sample spans about 1,500,000 distinct CDR3 sequences, roughly 27% being singletons. General study points: Older age coincided with a roughly linear decline in TCR beta diversity per million T cells.

Germline CDR1 MDHEN, CDR2 SYDVKM. The CDR3 is 15 amino acids. Trimming cost V 3 bases and J 5 bases; bases outside gene matches: 6. As concerns this clonotype: What it binds is unknown.

Sequencing was carried out using blood. This chain uses TRBV28 with TRBJ2-1; 8 nucleotides line up with TRBD1. This TCR was sampled from a woman in her twenties or thirties in good health. CDR3 in DNA: TGTGCCAGCAGTTTTCAGGGGGCGGTGGACAATGAGCAGTTCTTC. This codes for CASSFQGAVDNEQFF.